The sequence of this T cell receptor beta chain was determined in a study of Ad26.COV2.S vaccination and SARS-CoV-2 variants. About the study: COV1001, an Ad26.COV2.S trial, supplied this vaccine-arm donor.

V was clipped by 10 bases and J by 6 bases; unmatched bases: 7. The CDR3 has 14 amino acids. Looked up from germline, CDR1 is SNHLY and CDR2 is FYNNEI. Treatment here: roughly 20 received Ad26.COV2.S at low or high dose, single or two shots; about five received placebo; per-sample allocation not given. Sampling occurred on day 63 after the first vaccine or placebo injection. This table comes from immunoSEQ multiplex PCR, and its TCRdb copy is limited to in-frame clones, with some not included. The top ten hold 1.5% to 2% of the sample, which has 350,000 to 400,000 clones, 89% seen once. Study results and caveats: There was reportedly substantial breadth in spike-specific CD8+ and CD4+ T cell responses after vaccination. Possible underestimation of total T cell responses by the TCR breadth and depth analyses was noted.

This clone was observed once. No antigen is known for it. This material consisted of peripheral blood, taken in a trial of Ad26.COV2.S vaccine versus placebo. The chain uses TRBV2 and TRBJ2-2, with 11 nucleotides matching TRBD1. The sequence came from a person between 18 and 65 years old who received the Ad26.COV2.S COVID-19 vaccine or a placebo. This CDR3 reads CATARTGGAGELFF. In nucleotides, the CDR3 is TGTGCCACCGCAAGGACAGGGGGCGCCGGGGAGCTGTTTTTT.